This T cell receptor beta chain was captured in a study of blood T cells in healthy people across ages. Study context: Template-switching capture recovered about one barcoded beta molecule per two T cells.

Note on this clonotype: Its antigen is not known.

Overall study results and limits: Estimates of diversity drawn from one million T cells were considered underestimates.

Each donor supplied ten milliliters of peripheral blood. Total RNA amounts of at least 5 micrograms were extracted per sample. This CDR3 comprises 19 residues. V shed 5 bases and J 9 bases; nucleotides not matched to a gene: 22. Germline V gene sequence: CDR1 SGHAT, CDR2 FQNNGV. Primed by a sample-barcoded 5' primer and a J-beta primer mix, a second PCR proceeded for about 7 to 12 cycles. TCRdb redid the calling of the 5' RACE reads with MiXCR, one entry per CDR3 protein. This sample has over 1,300,000 distinct CDR3 sequences; almost 60% occur once, and the top ten carry 6.5% to 8%. The chain recombines TRBV11-2 with TRBJ2-1; 10 nucleotides match TRBD1. Sequencing used blood. The origin of this receptor is a young man in good health. The CDR3 DNA sequence: TGTGCCAGCAGCCCCGGGCGAGGGGACAGGGGTAAAGGGTTAGGTGAGCAGTTCTTC. This gives the protein CASSPGRGDRGKGLGEQFF.